The rows below give T cell receptor beta chains drawn from one sample of a study of T cell clonotyping in hematopoietic cell transplantation. Produced via immunoSEQ multiplex PCR; TCRdb's table is partial and in-frame only. The sample records over 15,000 clones, 93% being singletons. The specimen was peripheral blood mononuclear cells, collected before stem cell transplant. These receptors were taken from a man aged 18 to 29 with biphenotypic leukemia. Some clones in this sample may be carry-over from other donors' samples. Each CDR3 is given with its conserved first and last residue. A D gene is named only where the DNA matches it firmly. Clone size, where shown, is once, few, many, or a class for clones that have expanded.

abundance: .
v_gene: TRBV6-5
d_gene: .
j_gene: TRBJ2-2
CDR3aa: CASTLQTVNTGELFF
CDR3nt: TGTGCCAGCACATTACAGACAGTAAACACCGGGGAGCTGTTTTTT

abundance: once
v_gene: TRBV4-1
d_gene: .
j_gene: TRBJ2-1
CDR3aa: CASSQDASPGYNEQFF
CDR3nt: TGCGCCAGCAGCCAAGACGCCTCCCCGGGGTACAATGAGCAGTTCTTC

abundance: .
v_gene: TRBV6-1
d_gene: .
j_gene: TRBJ2-3
CDR3aa: CASCLGFTDTQYF
CDR3nt: TGTGCCAGCTGCCTGGGATTCACAGATACGCAGTATTTT

abundance: .
v_gene: TRBV28
d_gene: .
j_gene: TRBJ1-1
CDR3aa: CASSLWGQAFF
CDR3nt: TGTGCCAGCAGTTTATGGGGGCAAGCTTTCTTT

abundance: once
v_gene: TRBV25-1
d_gene: TRBD1
j_gene: TRBJ2-1
CDR3aa: CASSEYRTGSSYNEQFF
CDR3nt: TGTGCCAGCAGTGAATACCGGACAGGGAGCTCCTACAATGAGCAGTTCTTC

abundance: .
v_gene: TRBV7-2
d_gene: .
j_gene: TRBJ1-4
CDR3aa: CASSKRLRAANEKLFF
CDR3nt: TGTGCCAGCAGCAAGCGACTGAGGGCAGCTAATGAAAAACTGTTTTTT

abundance: .
v_gene: TRBV9
d_gene: .
j_gene: TRBJ1-2
CDR3aa: CASSVGGPYGYTF
CDR3nt: TGTGCCAGCAGCGTGGGGGGCCCCTATGGCTACACCTTC

abundance: .
v_gene: TRBV5-1
d_gene: .
j_gene: TRBJ2-7
CDR3aa: CASSLGQNSYEQYF
CDR3nt: TGCGCCAGCAGCTTGGGACAGAACTCCTACGAGCAGTACTTC

abundance: .
v_gene: TRBV28
d_gene: TRBD1
j_gene: TRBJ1-1
CDR3aa: CASSGYRGAMNTEAFF
CDR3nt: TGTGCCAGCAGTGGCTACAGGGGTGCTATGAACACTGAAGCTTTCTTT

abundance: once
v_gene: TRBV6-1
d_gene: TRBD2
j_gene: TRBJ2-7
CDR3aa: CASSTGGGAYEQYF
CDR3nt: TGTGCCAGCAGCACCGGCGGGGGGGCCTACGAGCAGTACTTC

abundance: once
v_gene: TRBV5-6
d_gene: .
j_gene: TRBJ2-6
CDR3aa: CASSQSYSSSGANVLTF
CDR3nt: TGTGCCAGCAGTCAAAGTTACAGCTCCTCTGGGGCCAACGTCCTGACTTTC

abundance: .
v_gene: TRBV6-6
d_gene: .
j_gene: TRBJ1-4
CDR3aa: CASSPRSEKLFF
CDR3nt: TGTGCCAGCAGTCCTCGGTCCGAAAAACTGTTTTTT

abundance: .
v_gene: TRBV7-6
d_gene: TRBD2
j_gene: TRBJ2-5
CDR3aa: CASSLGSLAGEGETQYF
CDR3nt: TGTGCCAGCAGCTTAGGGAGTCTAGCGGGGGAGGGAGAGACCCAGTACTTC

abundance: .
v_gene: TRBV4-3
d_gene: .
j_gene: TRBJ2-1
CDR3aa: CASSQGNEQFF
CDR3nt: TGCGCCAGCAGCCAAGGTAATGAGCAGTTCTTC

abundance: .
v_gene: TRBV5-1
d_gene: TRBD1
j_gene: TRBJ1-1
CDR3aa: CASSLLTGSTEAFF
CDR3nt: TGCGCCAGCAGCTTACTGACAGGGAGCACTGAAGCTTTCTTT

abundance: .
v_gene: TRBV5-6
d_gene: .
j_gene: TRBJ2-7
CDR3aa: CASSLGRGWYEQYF
CDR3nt: TGTGCCAGCAGCTTGGGGAGGGGTTGGTACGAGCAGTACTTC

abundance: .
v_gene: TRBV29-1
d_gene: .
j_gene: TRBJ2-1
CDR3aa: CSVDGSGVYNEQFF
CDR3nt: TGCAGCGTTGATGGGTCAGGGGTTTACAATGAGCAGTTCTTC

abundance: once
v_gene: TRBV4-1
d_gene: TRBD1
j_gene: TRBJ1-2
CDR3aa: CASSPSTGNNYGYTF
CDR3nt: TGCGCCAGCAGCCCTTCGACAGGGAATAACTATGGCTACACCTTC

abundance: .
v_gene: TRBV6-1
d_gene: .
j_gene: TRBJ1-5
CDR3aa: CASSRDLSSNQPQHF
CDR3nt: TGTGCCAGCAGTAGAGACTTATCCAGCAATCAGCCCCAGCATTTT

abundance: .
v_gene: TRBV5-1
d_gene: .
j_gene: TRBJ1-2
CDR3aa: CASSLDGKLDYGYTF
CDR3nt: TGCGCCAGCAGCTTGGACGGGAAACTAGACTATGGCTACACCTTC

abundance: .
v_gene: TRBV5-6
d_gene: .
j_gene: TRBJ1-1
CDR3aa: CASSRFTGDYTEAFF
CDR3nt: TGTGCCAGCAGCCGATTCACAGGAGATTACACTGAAGCTTTCTTT

abundance: .
v_gene: TRBV30
d_gene: .
j_gene: TRBJ1-4
CDR3aa: CAWSGGAGEKLFF
CDR3nt: TGTGCCTGGAGTGGGGGGGCTGGAGAAAAACTGTTTTTT

abundance: .
v_gene: TRBV6-1
d_gene: .
j_gene: TRBJ1-1
CDR3aa: CASGPGVVYLGAFF
CDR3nt: TGTGCCAGTGGACCGGGCGTGGTCTATCTTGGAGCTTTCTTT

abundance: .
v_gene: TRBV19
d_gene: TRBD1
j_gene: TRBJ1-1
CDR3aa: CASSTGQGTNTEAFF
CDR3nt: TGTGCCAGTAGTACGGGACAGGGGACGAACACTGAAGCTTTCTTT

abundance: .
v_gene: TRBV6-5
d_gene: TRBD1
j_gene: TRBJ1-2
CDR3aa: CASSYGQGYYGYTF
CDR3nt: TGTGCCAGCAGTTACGGACAGGGTTACTATGGCTACACCTTC

abundance: .
v_gene: TRBV6-5
d_gene: TRBD2
j_gene: TRBJ2-7
CDR3aa: CASSSPWTSGGAEQYF
CDR3nt: TGTGCCAGCAGTTCCCCTTGGACTAGCGGGGGGGCTGAGCAGTACTTC

abundance: .
v_gene: TRBV15
d_gene: TRBD1
j_gene: TRBJ1-5
CDR3aa: CATSRWTGAVQGPQHF
CDR3nt: TGTGCCACCAGCAGATGGACAGGGGCCGTCCAGGGGCCCCAGCATTTT

abundance: .
v_gene: TRBV5-6
d_gene: .
j_gene: TRBJ2-4
CDR3aa: CASSYGRSYIQYF
CDR3nt: TGTGCCAGCAGCTATGGCAGATCTTACATTCAGTACTTC

abundance: .
v_gene: TRBV30
d_gene: .
j_gene: TRBJ2-1
CDR3aa: CAWSVRGSSYNEQFF
CDR3nt: TGTGCCTGGAGTGTACGAGGGAGCTCCTACAATGAGCAGTTCTTC

abundance: .
v_gene: TRBV29-1
d_gene: .
j_gene: TRBJ2-7
CDR3aa: CSVVTFENEQYF
CDR3nt: TGCAGCGTTGTAACTTTCGAGAACGAGCAGTACTTC

abundance: once
v_gene: TRBV9
d_gene: .
j_gene: TRBJ1-1
CDR3aa: CASSARPGLYEAFF
CDR3nt: TGTGCCAGCAGCGCGCGCCCGGGACTCTATGAAGCTTTCTTT

abundance: few
v_gene: TRBV6-5
d_gene: TRBD1
j_gene: TRBJ1-6
CDR3aa: CASSYRTGVNSPLHF
CDR3nt: TGTGCCAGCAGTTATAGGACAGGGGTAAATTCACCCCTCCACTTT

abundance: once
v_gene: TRBV29-1
d_gene: .
j_gene: TRBJ1-2
CDR3aa: CSAESTGTGDYGYTF
CDR3nt: TGCAGCGCCGAATCTACCGGTACCGGAGACTATGGCTACACCTTC

abundance: .
v_gene: TRBV4-3
d_gene: .
j_gene: TRBJ1-2
CDR3aa: CASSQAGDLHYGYTF
CDR3nt: TGCGCCAGCAGCCAAGCAGGAGACCTACACTATGGCTACACCTTC

abundance: .
v_gene: TRBV6-5
d_gene: .
j_gene: TRBJ2-3
CDR3aa: CASSYSNGDTQYF
CDR3nt: TGTGCCAGCAGTTACTCTAACGGGGATACGCAGTATTTT

abundance: .
v_gene: TRBV19
d_gene: TRBD1
j_gene: TRBJ2-2
CDR3aa: CASSRQGNTGELFF
CDR3nt: TGTGCCAGTAGTCGACAGGGGAACACCGGGGAGCTGTTTTTT

abundance: .
v_gene: TRBV4-3
d_gene: .
j_gene: TRBJ2-1
CDR3aa: CASSQDEAALSYNEQFF
CDR3nt: TGCGCCAGCAGCCAAGATGAGGCAGCTCTCTCCTACAATGAGCAGTTCTTC

abundance: .
v_gene: TRBV5-8
d_gene: TRBD1
j_gene: TRBJ2-1
CDR3aa: CASSTRQGTYNEQFF
CDR3nt: TGTGCCAGCAGCACCAGACAGGGGACCTACAATGAGCAGTTCTTC

abundance: .
v_gene: TRBV4-1
d_gene: .
j_gene: TRBJ1-4
CDR3aa: CASSQALIPEKLFF
CDR3nt: TGCGCCAGCAGCCAAGCCTTAATACCTGAAAAACTGTTTTTT

abundance: .
v_gene: TRBV30
d_gene: .
j_gene: TRBJ1-2
CDR3aa: CAWSAPGQGVSSSF
CDR3nt: TGTGCCTGGAGTGCACCGGGACAAGGAGTCTCATCGTCCTTC

abundance: .
v_gene: TRBV6-6
d_gene: .
j_gene: TRBJ1-1
CDR3aa: CASSYWSGADTEAFF
CDR3nt: TGTGCCAGCAGTTACTGGTCAGGGGCCGACACTGAAGCTTTCTTT

abundance: .
v_gene: TRBV11-2
d_gene: .
j_gene: TRBJ1-1
CDR3aa: CASSLGPDGEAFF
CDR3nt: TGTGCCAGCAGCTTAGGCCCTGACGGTGAAGCTTTCTTT

abundance: .
v_gene: TRBV30
d_gene: TRBD2
j_gene: TRBJ2-5
CDR3aa: CAWSSSGTKETQYF
CDR3nt: TGTGCCTGGAGTTCTAGCGGGACCAAAGAGACCCAGTACTTC

abundance: medium-sized
v_gene: TRBV27
d_gene: .
j_gene: TRBJ2-5
CDR3aa: CASSLLFGPQETQYF
CDR3nt: TGTGCCAGCAGTTTGCTATTTGGTCCCCAAGAGACCCAGTACTTC

abundance: once
v_gene: TRBV27
d_gene: .
j_gene: TRBJ1-2
CDR3aa: CASKSHRDHGGYTF
CDR3nt: TGTGCCAGCAAGTCTCACCGGGACCACGGTGGCTACACCTTC

abundance: .
v_gene: TRBV5-1
d_gene: .
j_gene: TRBJ2-5
CDR3aa: CASSLVPGQETQYF
CDR3nt: TGCGCCAGCAGCTTGGTCCCAGGGCAAGAGACCCAGTACTTC

abundance: .
v_gene: TRBV27
d_gene: TRBD1
j_gene: TRBJ2-1
CDR3aa: CASSLNDRAYMFF
CDR3nt: TGTGCCAGCAGTTTAAATGACAGGGCCTATATGTTCTTC

abundance: .
v_gene: TRBV2
d_gene: .
j_gene: TRBJ1-1
CDR3aa: CASGLTGGTEAFF
CDR3nt: TGTGCCAGCGGATTGACAGGTGGGACTGAAGCTTTCTTT

abundance: .
v_gene: TRBV7-9
d_gene: .
j_gene: TRBJ1-1
CDR3aa: CASSPRTETAEAFF
CDR3nt: TGTGCCAGCAGCCCAAGGACGGAAACGGCTGAAGCTTTCTTT

abundance: .
v_gene: TRBV6-5
d_gene: .
j_gene: TRBJ2-3
CDR3aa: CASSYGGPGDTQYF
CDR3nt: TGTGCCAGCAGTTATGGGGGCCCAGGGGATACGCAGTATTTT

abundance: .
v_gene: TRBV27
d_gene: .
j_gene: TRBJ2-3
CDR3aa: CASSPPRGTDTQYF
CDR3nt: TGTGCCAGCAGCCCCCCTCGGGGTACAGATACGCAGTATTTT